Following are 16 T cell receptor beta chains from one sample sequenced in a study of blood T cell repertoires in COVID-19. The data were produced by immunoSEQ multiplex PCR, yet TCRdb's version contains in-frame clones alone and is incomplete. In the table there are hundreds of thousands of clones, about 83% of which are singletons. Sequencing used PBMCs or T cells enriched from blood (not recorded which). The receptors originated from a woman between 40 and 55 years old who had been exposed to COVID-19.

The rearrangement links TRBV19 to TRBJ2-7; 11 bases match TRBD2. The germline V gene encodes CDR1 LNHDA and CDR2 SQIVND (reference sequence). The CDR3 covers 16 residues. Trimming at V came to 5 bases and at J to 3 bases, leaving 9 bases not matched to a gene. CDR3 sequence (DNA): TGTGCCAGTAGTTCCCGGACTAGCGGGTCTTACTACGAGCAGTACTTC. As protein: CASSSRTSGSYYEQYF.

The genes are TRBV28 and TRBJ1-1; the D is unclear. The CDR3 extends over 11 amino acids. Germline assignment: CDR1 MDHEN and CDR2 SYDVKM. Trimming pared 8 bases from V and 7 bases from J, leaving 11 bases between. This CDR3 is CASPSHSEAFF. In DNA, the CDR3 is TGTGCCAGCCCTTCCCACAGTGAAGCTTTCTTT.

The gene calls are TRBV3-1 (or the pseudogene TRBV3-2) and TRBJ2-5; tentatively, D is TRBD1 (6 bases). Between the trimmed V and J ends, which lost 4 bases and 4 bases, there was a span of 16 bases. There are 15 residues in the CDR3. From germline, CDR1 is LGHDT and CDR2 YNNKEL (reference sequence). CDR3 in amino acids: CASSPLLTGGETQYF. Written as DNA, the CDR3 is TGTGCCAGCAGCCCCTTATTGACAGGCGGAGAGACCCAGTACTTC.

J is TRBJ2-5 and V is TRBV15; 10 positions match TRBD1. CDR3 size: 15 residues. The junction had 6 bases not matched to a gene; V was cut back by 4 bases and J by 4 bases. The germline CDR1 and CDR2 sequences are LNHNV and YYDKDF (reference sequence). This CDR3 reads CATSKTGQGPETQYF. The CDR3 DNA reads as TGTGCCACCAGCAAAACGGGACAGGGGCCAGAGACCCAGTACTTC.

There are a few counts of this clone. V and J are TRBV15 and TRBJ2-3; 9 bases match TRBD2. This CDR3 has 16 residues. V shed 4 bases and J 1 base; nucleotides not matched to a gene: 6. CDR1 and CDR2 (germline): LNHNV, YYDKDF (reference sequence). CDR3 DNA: TGTGCCACCAGCAAAGGGACTAGCCGCGGCACAGATACGCAGTATTTT. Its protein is CATSKGTSRGTDTQYF.

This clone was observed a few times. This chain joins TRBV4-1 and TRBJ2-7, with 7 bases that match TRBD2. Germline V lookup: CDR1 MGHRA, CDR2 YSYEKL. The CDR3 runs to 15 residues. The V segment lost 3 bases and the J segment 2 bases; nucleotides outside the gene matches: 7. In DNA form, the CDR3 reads TGCGCCAGCAGCCAGGGACCGGGGGGTGCCTACGAGCAGTACTTC. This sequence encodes CASSQGPGGAYEQYF.

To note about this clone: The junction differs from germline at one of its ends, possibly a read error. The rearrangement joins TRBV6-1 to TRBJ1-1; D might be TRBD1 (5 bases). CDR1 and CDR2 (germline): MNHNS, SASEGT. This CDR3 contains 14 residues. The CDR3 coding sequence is TGTGCCAGCAGTGAAGTTGGGGGGAACAGTGAAGCTTTCTTT. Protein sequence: CASSEVGGNSEAFF.

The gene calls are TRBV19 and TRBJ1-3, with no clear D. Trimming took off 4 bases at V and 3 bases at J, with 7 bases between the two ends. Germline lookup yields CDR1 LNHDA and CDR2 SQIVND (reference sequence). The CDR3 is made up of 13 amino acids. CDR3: CASSTGGGNTIYF. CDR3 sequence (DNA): TGTGCCAGTAGTACAGGTGGTGGAAACACCATATATTTT.

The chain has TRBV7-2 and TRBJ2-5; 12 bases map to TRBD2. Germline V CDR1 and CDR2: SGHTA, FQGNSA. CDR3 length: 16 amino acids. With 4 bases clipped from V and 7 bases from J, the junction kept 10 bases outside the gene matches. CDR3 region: CASSSRASGGAGTQYF. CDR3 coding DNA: TGTGCCAGCAGCTCCCGGGCTAGCGGGGGGGCCGGGACCCAGTACTTC.

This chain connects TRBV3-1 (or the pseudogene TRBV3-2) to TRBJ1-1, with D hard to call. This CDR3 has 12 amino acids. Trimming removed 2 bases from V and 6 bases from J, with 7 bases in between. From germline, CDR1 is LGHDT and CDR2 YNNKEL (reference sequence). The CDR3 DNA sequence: TGTGCCAGCAGCCAACTCTCCTCTGAAGCTTTCTTT. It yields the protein CASSQLSSEAFF.

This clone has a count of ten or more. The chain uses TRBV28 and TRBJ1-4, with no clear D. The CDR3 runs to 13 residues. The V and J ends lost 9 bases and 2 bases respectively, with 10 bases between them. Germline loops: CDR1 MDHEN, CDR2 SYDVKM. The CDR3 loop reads CARRSLTNEKLFF. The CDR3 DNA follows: TGTGCCAGAAGGAGTTTGACTAATGAAAAACTGTTTTTT. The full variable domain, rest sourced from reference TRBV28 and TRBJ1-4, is DVKVTQSSRYLVKRTGEKVFLECVQDMDHENMFWYRQDPGLGLRLIYFSYDVKMKEKGDIPEGYSVSREKKERFSLILESASTNQTSMYLCARRSLTNEKLFFGSGTQLSVL.

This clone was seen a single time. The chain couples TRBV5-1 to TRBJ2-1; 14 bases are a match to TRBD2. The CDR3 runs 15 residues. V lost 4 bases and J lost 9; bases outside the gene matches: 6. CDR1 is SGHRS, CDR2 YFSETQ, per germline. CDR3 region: CASSPGLAGAGEQFF. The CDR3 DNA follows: TGCGCCAGCAGCCCGGGACTAGCGGGGGCCGGTGAGCAGTTCTTC.

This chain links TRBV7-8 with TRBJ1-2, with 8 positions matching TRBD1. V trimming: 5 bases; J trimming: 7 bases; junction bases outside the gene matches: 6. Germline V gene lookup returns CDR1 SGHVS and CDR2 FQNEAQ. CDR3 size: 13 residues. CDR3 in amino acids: CASSARGLVGYTF. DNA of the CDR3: TGTGCCAGCAGCGCCAGGGGGCTGGTTGGCTACACCTTC.

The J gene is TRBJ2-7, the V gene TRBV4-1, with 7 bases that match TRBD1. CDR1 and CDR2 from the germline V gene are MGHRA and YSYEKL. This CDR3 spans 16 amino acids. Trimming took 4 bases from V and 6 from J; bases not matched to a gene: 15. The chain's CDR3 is CASSRFSRTGVSEQYF. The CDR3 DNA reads TGCGCCAGCAGCCGCTTCTCACGGACAGGAGTAAGCGAGCAGTACTTC.

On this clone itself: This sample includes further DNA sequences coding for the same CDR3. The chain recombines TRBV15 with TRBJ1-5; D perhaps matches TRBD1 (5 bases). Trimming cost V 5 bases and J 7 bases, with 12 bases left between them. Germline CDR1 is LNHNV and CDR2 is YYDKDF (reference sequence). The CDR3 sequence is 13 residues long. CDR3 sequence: CATSGQGSQPQHF. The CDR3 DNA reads TGTGCCACCAGCGGGCAGGGAAGCCAGCCCCAGCATTTT.

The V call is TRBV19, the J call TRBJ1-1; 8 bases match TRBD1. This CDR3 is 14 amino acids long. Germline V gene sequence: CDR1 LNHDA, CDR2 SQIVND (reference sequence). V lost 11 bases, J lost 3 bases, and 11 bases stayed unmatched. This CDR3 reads CAARRTGRHTEAFF. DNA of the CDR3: TGTGCCGCCCGGAGGACAGGGCGTCACACTGAAGCTTTCTTT.